This paragraph reports one TCR beta chain. This clone was observed a few times. The specificity of this receptor is unknown. The junction does not match germline at one end; this may be a read error. Other DNA variants within this sample encode the same CDR3. The data were obtained in a study of beta chain features in type 1 diabetes (dated by TCRdb to the late 2010s). Background for the entire study: Mean age, gender distribution, total cell number and subset yield did not differ between patients and healthy donors. Across all samples, around 100 million sorted cells were examined, and cell number per subset correlated strongly with RNA yield. Regulatory and stem cell-like memory subsets were isolated from only 8 patients and about eight healthy donors, whereas naive and central memory subsets came from all 30 or so donors. The study compared TCRB repertoires of sorted circulating CD4+ T cell subsets between recently diagnosed type 1 diabetes patients and matched healthy donors.

Each donor gave one peripheral blood draw, averaging around 0.11 L, which was collected into heparinised tubes. A BD FACSAria II was used to sort naive, central memory, regulatory and stem cell-like memory CD4+ T cells with a panel that included CD45RO, CCR7, CD25, CD127, CD95 and CD27. A purity above 95% was achieved for all sorted populations. PBMCs were separated immediately by Lymphoprep density gradient centrifugation and were stained directly, without being cultured. So that batch effects would be minimized, each experiment stained and sorted samples in pairs, pairing one healthy donor with one patient. The full study reports these points: Patients with type 1 diabetes made fewer insertions and deleted more nucleotides at VDJ recombination sites, implying thymic rearrangement abnormalities. Because cDNA was sequenced instead of genomic DNA, activated cells with high expression could be over-represented, although the groups did not differ in activation or CD3 levels. The naive, central memory and regulatory TCRB repertoires appeared to resemble one another more closely among patients than among healthy donors. PCR might favor shorter templates, but patient and control samples were amplified and corrected together, so any skew would affect both groups equally. Because the HLA sub-analyses included only small numbers of individuals, any influence of HLA type on TCRB rearrangement was left unresolved. Type 1 diabetes patients showed a moderate but significant shortening of TCRB CDR3 length in all four CD4+ subsets.

For CDR1 and CDR2, the germline V gene lists SGHRS and YFSETQ. Inclusive of the bounding cysteine and phenylalanine, the CDR3 is 15 residues long. Only the CDR3 part of the read is kept: 45 bases, read in frame from the first base. The entire isolated RNA was reverse transcribed using the High Capacity cDNA Reverse Transcription Kit, and thus expressed TCRB transcripts were sequenced. Deep immunoSEQ sequencing was applied to naive, central memory and regulatory T cell samples, giving an average of roughly 3.3 million total reads per sample. Sorted cells were lysed in RLT buffer, and RNA was extracted using DNase-treated RNeasy Micro or Mini kits according to cell number. Each cell subset was processed on its own to prevent cross-contamination, while patient and healthy donor samples were processed together. Using the immunoSEQ multiplex PCR, TCRB sequences were amplified from cDNA into 87-bp fragments spanning the CDR3 region. The amplicons were sequenced using the Illumina HiSeq platform. On the study's bioinformatics: Synthetic template baselines were used to correct PCR bias computationally, reads within Hamming distance 2 were collapsed together, and singletons that could not be merged were discarded. Reads were aligned against IMGT to assign V, D and J genes, CDR3 length and insertions or deletions at six rearrangement sites. Clonotype counts were normalized to sorted cell number within each subset before computing true diversity and Gini coefficients with the tcR R package. The overlap coefficient, calculated on TCRB nucleotide sequences, was used to quantify repertoire sharing. As a proxy for the pre-selection repertoire, out-of-frame TCRB sequences from naive cells were analyzed. TCRdb provides this immuneACCESS table in a form limited to in-frame rearrangements. Some clones are lacking; in checked studies, under half of them reflect an unresolved V gene, and why the rest are absent is not known. V and J calls and clone size are those listed in that table; D and trimming were worked out from the DNA. The sample has about 330,000 clones on record, around 10% of them singletons. In total, the top ten clones hold 0.015% to 0.02% of the sample.

The sequence is built from TRBV5-1 and TRBJ2-1, with TRBD2 identical over 10 junction bases. Input material: naive CD4+ T cells from blood. The sample's cell subset or site, from its label and the paper: true naive CD4+ T cells. This TCR was sampled from a woman aged 25 to 39 in good health. The CDR3 here reads CASSLVAGGNNEQFF. The nucleotides read TGCGCCAGCAGTTTGGTAGCGGGAGGTAACAATGAGCAGTTCTTC.